These 22 T cell receptor beta chains came from one sample sequenced in a study of TIL therapy for anti-PD-1-resistant metastatic lung cancer. Indicated time point: pre-treatment sample, taken before nivolumab and TIL therapy. This was the immunoSEQ v3 assay. Sequencing was performed with immunoSEQ multiplex PCR; in TCRdb, only in-frame clones are kept and a portion is missing. The data contain 16,000 or so clones, 74% of them singletons. The material sequenced was blood, taken at baseline. The receptors originated from a person aged 30 to 80 with non-small cell lung cancer.

The rearrangement links TRBV10-3 to TRBJ1-1; 8 bases align to TRBD1. The CDR3 contains 14 residues. Losses at the gene ends were 4 bases for V and 3 bases for J; bases not matched to a gene: 4. CDR1 is ENHRY and CDR2 is SYGVKD in the germline V gene. The CDR3 bases are TGTGCCATCAGTGCCACGACAGGGGACACTGAAGCTTTCTTT. It is translated as CAISATTGDTEAFF.

This chain uses TRBV9 with TRBJ2-3, with 7 nucleotides matching TRBD2. CDR1 is SGDLS, CDR2 YYNGEE, per germline. The CDR3 extends over 15 amino acids. V lost 2 bases, J lost 2 bases, and 5 bases stayed unmatched. CDR3 amino acids: CASSVGGGPTDTQYF. In nucleotides, the CDR3 is TGTGCCAGCAGCGTTGGCGGGGGACCCACAGATACGCAGTATTTT.

The chain carries TRBV7-9 and TRBJ1-2; D gene ambiguous. CDR1 and CDR2 from the germline V gene are SEHNR and FQNEAQ (reference sequence). The CDR3 extends over 12 amino acids. Trimming pared 5 bases from V and 13 bases from J, leaving 17 bases between. For the CDR3, the DNA is TGTGCCAGCAGCGCCAACCCTGTACAGAGCACCTTC. Translation gives CASSANPVQSTF.

The chain couples TRBV19 to TRBJ1-2; D may be TRBD1 (6 bases). CDR3 length: 15 amino acids. Germline V gives CDR1 LNHDA, CDR2 SQIVND (reference sequence). The V end was cut by 9 bases, the J end by 4 bases, with 21 bases between. The CDR3 here is CARTLRQDYFYGYTF. CDR3 DNA: TGTGCCAGGACCCTCCGACAGGATTACTTCTATGGCTACACCTTC. Filled out from reference TRBV19 and TRBJ1-2, the complete variable domain reads DGGITQSPKYLFRKEGQNVTLSCEQNLNHDAMYWYRQDPGQGLRLIYYSQIVNDFQKGDIAEGYSVSREKKESFPLTVTSAQKNPTAFYLCARTLRQDYFYGYTFGSGTRLTVV.

The CDR3 reads CASSEGGGGTEAFF. In DNA form, the CDR3 reads TGTGCCAGCTCTGAGGGTGGGGGAGGCACTGAAGCTTTCTTT. This sequence joins TRBV27 and TRBJ1-1, with D possibly TRBD1 on 5 matching bases. Per the germline V gene, CDR1 is MNHEY and CDR2 is SMNVEV (reference sequence). V lost 8 bases to trimming and J lost 4 bases, with 17 bases between them. This CDR3 is built from 14 residues.

The chain couples TRBV11-3 to TRBJ2-1; 8 nucleotides align to TRBD2. The CDR3 runs to 14 residues. Germline values: CDR1 SGHNT, CDR2 YENEEA. V gave up 5 bases and J gave up 16 bases; unmatched junction bases: 16. The CDR3 is CASSQITGGGLVFF. CDR3 sequence (DNA): TGTGCCAGCAGCCAGATTACGGGGGGGGGCCTCGTCTTCTTC.

V gene TRBV4-1 combines with J gene TRBJ2-7, with 11 nucleotides matching TRBD1. CDR1 and CDR2 (germline): MGHRA, YSYEKL. Trimming took 4 bases from V and 0 from J; bases not matched to a gene: 2. The CDR3 is 15 residues long. The CDR3 protein is CASSRGTGGSYEQYF. The CDR3 DNA sequence: TGCGCCAGCAGCCGAGGGACAGGGGGCTCCTACGAGCAGTACTTC.

This rearrangement joins TRBV7-8 to TRBJ2-2; tentatively, D is TRBD1 or TRBD2 (5 bases each). CDR1 SGHVS and CDR2 FQNEAQ come from the germline V gene. The CDR3 covers 15 residues. The V gene lost 4 bases and the J gene lost 0 bases, with 9 bases spanning the gap. The DNA for the CDR3 is TGTGCCAGCAGCTCCGGGACGACGAACACCGGGGAGCTGTTTTTT. Translation: CASSSGTTNTGELFF.

There are a few counts of this clone. The rearrangement links TRBV25-1 to TRBJ1-2; D might be TRBD1 (6 bases). Trimming cost V 1 base and J 4 bases, with 10 bases left between them. Looked up from germline, CDR1 is MGHDK and CDR2 is SYGVNS. CDR3 length: 14 amino acids. The CDR3 DNA follows: TGTGCCAGCAGTGAATCGACAGGTCCCTATGGCTACACCTTC. Protein product: CASSESTGPYGYTF.

This sequence joins TRBV29-1 and TRBJ2-1, with D unresolved. The ends were cut back, 3 bases at V and 9 bases at J, with 9 bases in the middle. Germline V gene data show CDR1 as SQVTM and CDR2 as ANQGSEA. This CDR3 has 11 amino acids. CDR3 sequence reads: CSVEKGPEQFF. The DNA of the CDR3 is TGCAGCGTTGAGAAGGGTCCTGAGCAGTTCTTC.

This chain connects TRBV6-5 to TRBJ1-2; no definite D call. Germline CDR1 is MNHEY and CDR2 is SVGAGI. This CDR3 has 15 amino acids. Trimming pared 5 bases from V and 7 bases from J, leaving 20 bases between. The chain's CDR3 is CASSAPGEGYGGYTF. As DNA, the CDR3 is TGTGCCAGCAGTGCCCCAGGAGAGGGTTACGGTGGCTACACCTTC.

This sequence joins TRBV5-6 and TRBJ1-1; D remains unclear. Trimming stripped 2 bases from V and 6 bases from J, with 11 bases between. CDR1 is SGHDT, CDR2 YYEEEE, per germline. CDR3 length: 13 residues. The CDR3 DNA reads TGTGCCAGCAGCTTCCCGCTAAAACCTGAAGCTTTCTTT. Its translation is CASSFPLKPEAFF. The full variable domain, rest sourced from reference TRBV5-6 and TRBJ1-1, is DAGVTQSPTHLIKTRGQQVTLRCSPKSGHDTVSWYQQALGQGPQFIFQYYEEEERQRGNFPDRFSGHQFPNYSSELNVNALLLGDSALYLCASSFPLKPEAFFGQGTRLTVV.

The chain uses TRBV7-9 and TRBJ2-1; D unresolved. CDR1 is SEHNR and CDR2 is FQNEAQ in the germline V gene (reference sequence). Trimming removed 4 bases at V and 6 bases at J, with 16 bases between. The CDR3 extends over 15 amino acids. The CDR3 protein is CASSSSAQDGNEQFF. DNA for the CDR3: TGTGCCAGCAGCTCATCAGCCCAGGATGGCAATGAGCAGTTCTTC.

The chain combines TRBV5-5 with TRBJ2-7; 8 bases are shared with TRBD2. This CDR3 is built from 13 residues. V was clipped by 7 bases and J by 2 bases; unmatched bases: 5. Per germline, CDR1 SGHKS and CDR2 YYEKEE (reference sequence). The CDR3 sequence: CASLPGGAYEQYF. CDR3 coding DNA: TGTGCCAGCCTCCCGGGGGGGGCCTACGAGCAGTACTTC.

The gene calls are TRBV14 and TRBJ2-3; possibly TRBD2 for D (5 bases). Deletions cut 1 base from V and 2 bases from J, with 10 bases between. Germline values: CDR1 SGHDN, CDR2 FVKESK. The CDR3 is 15 amino acids. CDR3 in amino acids: CASSQGLYTTDTQYF. The DNA of the CDR3 is TGTGCCAGCAGCCAAGGACTATATACCACAGATACGCAGTATTTT.

V and J are TRBV5-1 and TRBJ2-5, with 8 bases lining up with TRBD2. After removal of 1 base from V and 5 bases from J, the junction contained 7 bases not matched to a gene. The germline V gene has CDR1 SGHRS and CDR2 YFSETQ. The CDR3 totals 15 residues. The CDR3 region has the DNA TGCGCCAGCAGCTTGCGGGAGGGCGGTGGGGAGACCCAGTACTTC. It codes for CASSLREGGGETQYF.

V is TRBV5-1 and J is TRBJ2-1; D gene ambiguous. Germline lookup yields CDR1 SGHRS and CDR2 YFSETQ. The CDR3 sequence is 13 residues long. V lost 2 bases and J lost 6, with 9 bases in between. The CDR3 is CASSFDGANEQFF. In DNA form, the CDR3 reads TGCGCCAGCAGCTTCGACGGAGCCAATGAGCAGTTCTTC.

This chain uses TRBV29-1 with TRBJ2-5; a possible D gene is TRBD1 (5 bases). The V end lost 1 base, the J end lost 3 bases, and 21 bases lay between the germline ends. The CDR3 has 17 residues. The V gene's germline CDR1 is SQVTM and CDR2 ANQGSEA. The DNA for the CDR3 is TGCAGCGTTGAAGTGATAAAGCAGGGTTTTTACGAAGAGACCCAGTACTTC. Its translation is CSVEVIKQGFYEETQYF.

The chain carries TRBV15 and TRBJ2-1, with 7 bases aligning to TRBD2. Germline assignment: CDR1 LNHNV and CDR2 YYDKDF (reference sequence). The CDR3 runs 20 residues. The V segment lost 0 bases and the J segment 0 bases; nucleotides outside the gene matches: 14. CDR3 sequence (DNA): TGTGCCACCAGCAGAGATGCAGGCGGCCTAGCGGAAAGCTCCTACAATGAGCAGTTCTTC. Its protein is CATSRDAGGLAESSYNEQFF.

This clone was seen just once. The chain has TRBV5-6 and TRBJ1-4; 7 positions agree with TRBD1. The CDR3 is 14 residues long. After removal of 0 bases from V and 7 bases from J, the junction contained 3 bases not matched to a gene. Germline CDR1 is SGHDT and CDR2 is YYEEEE. The CDR3 spells CASSLVGDSEKLFF. CDR3 bases: TGTGCCAGCAGCTTGGTAGGGGACAGTGAAAAACTGTTTTTT.

The chain uses TRBV5-1 and TRBJ2-3; no clear D gene. Germline CDR1 and CDR2: SGHRS and YFSETQ. The V end lost 4 bases, the J end lost 0 bases, and 15 bases lay between the germline ends. This CDR3 has 16 residues. CDR3 sequence (DNA): TGCGCCAGCAGCACTGACTCCCCGGGTAGCACAGATACGCAGTATTTT. This gives the protein CASSTDSPGSTDTQYF. The complete variable domain, with remaining parts taken from reference TRBV5-1 and TRBJ2-3, reads KAGVTQTPRYLIKTRGQQVTLSCSPISGHRSVSWYQQTPGQGLQFLFEYFSETQRNKGNFPGRFSGRQFSNSRSEMNVSTLELGDSALYLCASSTDSPGSTDTQYFGPGTRLTVL.

CDR3 region: CSVNPGIQETQYF. CDR3 nucleotides: TGCAGCGTTAATCCCGGGATTCAAGAGACCCAGTACTTC. This rearrangement joins TRBV29-1 to TRBJ2-5; tentative D call: TRBD2 (5 bases). The germline CDR1 and CDR2 sequences are SQVTM and ANQGSEA. V lost 5 bases and J lost 2, with 12 bases in between. The CDR3 loop spans 13 amino acids.